This TCR beta chain comes out of a study of blood T cell repertoires in COVID-19. In the study overall: Acute and convalescent COVID-19 samples came from the United States, Italy and Spain. PBMCs, B-cell-depleted T cells, or T cells provided the cDNA or gDNA that made up the material.

Authors' data handling: Amplification with reference gene primers provided the estimates of nucleated cell counts. Measured with immunoSEQ multiplex PCR; TCRdb has only the in-frame clones, and not every one. Clonal size and the V and J genes are those of that table, whereas D and trimming came from the DNA. The sample contains about 6,700 clones, approximately 91% of which appear only once. Trimming took 3 bases from V and 5 from J; bases not matched to a gene: 6. Germline assignment: CDR1 MNHEY and CDR2 SVGAGI. The CDR3 contains 15 residues. This rearrangement joins TRBV6-5 to TRBJ2-3, with 9 bases fitting TRBD2. The clonotype comes from a human donor in a cohort sampled during active COVID-19. Sequencing was done on a sample of peripheral blood. The CDR3 DNA follows: TGTGCCAGCAGTTATCAGCGGGAGGCAAAAGATACGCAGTATTTT. Amino acids: CASSYQREAKDTQYF.